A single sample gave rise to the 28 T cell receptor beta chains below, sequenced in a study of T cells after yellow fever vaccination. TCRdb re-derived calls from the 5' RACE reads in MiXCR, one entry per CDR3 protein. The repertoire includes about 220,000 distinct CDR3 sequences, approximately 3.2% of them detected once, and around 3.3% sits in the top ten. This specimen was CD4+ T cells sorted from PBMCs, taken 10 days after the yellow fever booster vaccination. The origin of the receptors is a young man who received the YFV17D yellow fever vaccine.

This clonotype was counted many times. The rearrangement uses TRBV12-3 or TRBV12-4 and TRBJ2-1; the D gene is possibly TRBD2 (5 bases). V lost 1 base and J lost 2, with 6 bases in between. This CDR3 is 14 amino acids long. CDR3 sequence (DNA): TGTGCCAGCAGTTTAGGAGCGGCCTACAATGAGCAGTTCTTC. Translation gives CASSLGAAYNEQFF.

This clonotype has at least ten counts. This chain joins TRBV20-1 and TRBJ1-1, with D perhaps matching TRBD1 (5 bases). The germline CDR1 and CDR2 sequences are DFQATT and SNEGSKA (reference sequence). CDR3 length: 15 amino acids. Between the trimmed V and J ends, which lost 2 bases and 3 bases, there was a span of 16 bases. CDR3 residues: CSARSGGRRDTEAFF. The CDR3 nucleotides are TGCAGTGCTAGATCGGGGGGAAGACGGGACACTGAAGCTTTCTTT.

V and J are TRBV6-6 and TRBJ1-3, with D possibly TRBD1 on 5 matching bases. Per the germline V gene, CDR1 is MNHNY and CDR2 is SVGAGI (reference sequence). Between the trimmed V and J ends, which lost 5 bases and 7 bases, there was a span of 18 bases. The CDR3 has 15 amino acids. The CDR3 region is CASSEGQGGGNTIYF. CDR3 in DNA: TGTGCCAGCAGTGAAGGACAAGGAGGCGGTAACACCATATATTTT.

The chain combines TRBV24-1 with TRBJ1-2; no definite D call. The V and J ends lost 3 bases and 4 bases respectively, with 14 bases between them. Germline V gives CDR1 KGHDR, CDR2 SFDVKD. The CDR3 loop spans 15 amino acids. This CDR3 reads CATSDHRTGGYGYTF. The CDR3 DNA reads TGTGCCACCAGTGATCATCGGACGGGAGGCTATGGCTACACCTTC.

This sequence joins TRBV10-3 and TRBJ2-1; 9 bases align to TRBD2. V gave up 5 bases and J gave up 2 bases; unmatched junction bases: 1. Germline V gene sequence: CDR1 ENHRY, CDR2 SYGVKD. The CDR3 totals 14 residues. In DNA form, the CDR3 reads TGTGCCATCAGTCTAGCGGGGACCTACAATGAGCAGTTCTTC. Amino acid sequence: CAISLAGTYNEQFF.

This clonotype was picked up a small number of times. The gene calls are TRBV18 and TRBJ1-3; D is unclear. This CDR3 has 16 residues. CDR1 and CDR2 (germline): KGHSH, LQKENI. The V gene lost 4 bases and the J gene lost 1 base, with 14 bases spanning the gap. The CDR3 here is CASSRTDGASGNTIYF. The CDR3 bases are TGTGCCAGCTCACGCACCGACGGCGCGTCTGGAAACACCATATATTTT.

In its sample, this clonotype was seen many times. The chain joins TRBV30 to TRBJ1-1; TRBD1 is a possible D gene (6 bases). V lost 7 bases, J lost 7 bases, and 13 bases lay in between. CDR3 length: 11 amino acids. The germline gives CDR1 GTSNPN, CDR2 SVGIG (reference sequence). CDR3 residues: CAYGQTYEAFF. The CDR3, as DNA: TGTGCCTACGGACAGACCTATGAAGCTTTCTTT.

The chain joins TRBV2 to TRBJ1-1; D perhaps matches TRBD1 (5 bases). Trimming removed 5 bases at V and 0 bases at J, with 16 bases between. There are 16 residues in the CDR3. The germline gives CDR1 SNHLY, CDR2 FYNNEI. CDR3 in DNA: TGTGCCAGCAGTAGGGACGTATCTTTTATGAACACTGAAGCTTTCTTT. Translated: CASSRDVSFMNTEAFF.

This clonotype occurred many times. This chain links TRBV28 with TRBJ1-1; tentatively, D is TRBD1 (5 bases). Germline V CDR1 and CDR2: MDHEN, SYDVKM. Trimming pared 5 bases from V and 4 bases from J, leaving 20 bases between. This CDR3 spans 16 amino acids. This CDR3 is CASSPPRGGKGTEAFF. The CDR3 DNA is TGTGCCAGCAGTCCTCCTCGGGGGGGAAAAGGCACTGAAGCTTTCTTT. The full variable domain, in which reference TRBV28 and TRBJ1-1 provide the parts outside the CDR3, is DVKVTQSSRYLVKRTGEKVFLECVQDMDHENMFWYRQDPGLGLRLIYFSYDVKMKEKGDIPEGYSVSREKKERFSLILESASTNQTSMYLCASSPPRGGKGTEAFFGQGTRLTVV.

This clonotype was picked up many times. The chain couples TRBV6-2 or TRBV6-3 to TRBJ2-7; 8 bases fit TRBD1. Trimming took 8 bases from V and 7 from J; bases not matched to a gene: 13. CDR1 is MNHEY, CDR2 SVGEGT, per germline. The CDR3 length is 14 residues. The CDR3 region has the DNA TGTGCCAGCGGCATGGGACAGGCCATTGGGGAGCAGTACGTC. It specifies CASGMGQAIGEQYV.

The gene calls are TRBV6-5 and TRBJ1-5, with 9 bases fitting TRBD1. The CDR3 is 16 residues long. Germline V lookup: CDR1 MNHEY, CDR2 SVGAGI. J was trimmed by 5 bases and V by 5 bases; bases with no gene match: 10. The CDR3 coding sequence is TGTGCCAGCAGTAAGTCCGGGACAGGGACGGATCAGCCCCAGCATTTT. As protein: CASSKSGTGTDQPQHF.

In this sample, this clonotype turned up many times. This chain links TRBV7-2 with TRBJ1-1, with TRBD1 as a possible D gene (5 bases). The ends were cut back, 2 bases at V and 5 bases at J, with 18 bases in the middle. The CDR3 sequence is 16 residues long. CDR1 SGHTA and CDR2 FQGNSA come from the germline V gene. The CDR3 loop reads CASSLSWLRGETEAFF. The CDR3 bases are TGTGCCAGCAGCTTATCTTGGCTCCGGGGCGAAACTGAAGCTTTCTTT. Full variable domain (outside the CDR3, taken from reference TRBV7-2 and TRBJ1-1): GAGVSQSPSNKVTEKGKDVELRCDPISGHTALYWYRQSLGQGLEFLIYFQGNSAPDKSGLPSDRFSAERTGGSVSTLTIQRTQQEDSAVYLCASSLSWLRGETEAFFGQGTRLTVV.

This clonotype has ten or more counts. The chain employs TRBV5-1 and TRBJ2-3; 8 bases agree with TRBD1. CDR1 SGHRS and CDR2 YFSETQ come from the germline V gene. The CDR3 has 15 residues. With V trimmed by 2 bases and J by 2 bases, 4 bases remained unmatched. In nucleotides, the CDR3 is TGCGCCAGCAGCTTACAGGGGGTATTCACAGATACGCAGTATTTT. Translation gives CASSLQGVFTDTQYF.

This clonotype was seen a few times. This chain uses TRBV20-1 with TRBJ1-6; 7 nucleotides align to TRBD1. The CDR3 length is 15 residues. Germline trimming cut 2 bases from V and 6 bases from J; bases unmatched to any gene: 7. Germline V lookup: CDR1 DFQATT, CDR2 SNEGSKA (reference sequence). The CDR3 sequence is CSARSSGQINSPLHF. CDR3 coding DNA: TGCAGTGCTAGATCCTCGGGACAGATTAATTCACCCCTCCACTTT.

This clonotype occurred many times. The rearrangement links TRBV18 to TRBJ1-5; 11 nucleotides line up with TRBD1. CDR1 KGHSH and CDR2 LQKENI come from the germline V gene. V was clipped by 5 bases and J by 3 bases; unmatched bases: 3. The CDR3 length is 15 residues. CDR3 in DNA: TGTGCCAGCTCAAAGGACAGGGGGCTCAATCAGCCCCAGCATTTT. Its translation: CASSKDRGLNQPQHF.

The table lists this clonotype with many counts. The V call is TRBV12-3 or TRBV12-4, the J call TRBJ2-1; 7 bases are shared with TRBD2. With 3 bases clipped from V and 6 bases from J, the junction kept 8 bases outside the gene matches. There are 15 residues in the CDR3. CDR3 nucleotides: TGTGCCAGCAGTTTTTTATCAGCGGGGACCAATGAGCAGTTCTTC. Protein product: CASSFLSAGTNEQFF.

The DNA of the CDR3 is TGTGCCAGCAGTTTAGGGGCAACTTCACCCCTCCACTTT. It translates to CASSLGATSPLHF. This rearrangement joins TRBV12-3 or TRBV12-4 to TRBJ1-6; D call uncertain. This CDR3 has 13 amino acids. The ends were cut back, 1 base at V and 9 bases at J, with 7 bases in the middle.

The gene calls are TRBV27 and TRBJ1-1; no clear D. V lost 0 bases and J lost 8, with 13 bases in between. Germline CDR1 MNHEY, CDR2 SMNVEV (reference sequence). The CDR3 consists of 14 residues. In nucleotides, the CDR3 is TGTGCCAGCAGTTTATCGAGTATAGGCTTAGAAGCTTTCTTT. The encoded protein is CASSLSSIGLEAFF.

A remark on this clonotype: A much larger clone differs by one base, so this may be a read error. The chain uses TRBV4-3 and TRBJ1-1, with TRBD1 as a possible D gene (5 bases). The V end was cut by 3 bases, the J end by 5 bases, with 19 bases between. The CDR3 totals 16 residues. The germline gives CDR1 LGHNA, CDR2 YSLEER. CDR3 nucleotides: TGCGCCAGCAGCCATGAGGAGGGAGACAGACGGACTGAAGCTTTCTTT. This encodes CASSHEEGDRRTEAFF.

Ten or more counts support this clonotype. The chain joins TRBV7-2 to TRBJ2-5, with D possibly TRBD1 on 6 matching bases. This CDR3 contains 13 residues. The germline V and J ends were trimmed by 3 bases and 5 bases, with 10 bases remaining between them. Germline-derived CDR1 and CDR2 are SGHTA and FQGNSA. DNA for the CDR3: TGTGCCAGCAGCTTTTATCAGGGGGAGACCCAGTACTTC. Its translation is CASSFYQGETQYF. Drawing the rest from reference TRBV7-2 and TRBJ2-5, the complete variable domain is GAGVSQSPSNKVTEKGKDVELRCDPISGHTALYWYRQSLGQGLEFLIYFQGNSAPDKSGLPSDRFSAERTGGSVSTLTIQRTQQEDSAVYLCASSFYQGETQYFGPGTRLLVL.

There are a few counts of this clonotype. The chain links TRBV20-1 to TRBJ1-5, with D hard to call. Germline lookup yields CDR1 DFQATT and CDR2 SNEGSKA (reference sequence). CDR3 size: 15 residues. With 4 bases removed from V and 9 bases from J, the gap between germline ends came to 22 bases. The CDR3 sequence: CSAIPLRAEVRPQHF. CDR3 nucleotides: TGCAGTGCTATCCCTTTGAGGGCGGAGGTGCGGCCCCAGCATTTT.

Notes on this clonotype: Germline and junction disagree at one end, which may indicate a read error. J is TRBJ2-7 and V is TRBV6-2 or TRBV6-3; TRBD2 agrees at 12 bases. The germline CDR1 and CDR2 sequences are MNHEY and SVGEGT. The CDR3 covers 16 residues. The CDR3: CTSSTTSGGHHYEQYF. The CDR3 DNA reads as TGTACCAGCAGTACGACTAGCGGGGGACACCACTACGAGCAGTACTTC.

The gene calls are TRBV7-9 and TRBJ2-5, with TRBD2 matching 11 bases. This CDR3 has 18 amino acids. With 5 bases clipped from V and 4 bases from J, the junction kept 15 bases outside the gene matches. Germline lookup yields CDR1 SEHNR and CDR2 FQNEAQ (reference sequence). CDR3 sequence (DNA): TGTGCCAGCAGCCTCCCCTCACTAGCGGGGGTTCGTGGAGAGACCCAGTACTTC. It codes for CASSLPSLAGVRGETQYF.

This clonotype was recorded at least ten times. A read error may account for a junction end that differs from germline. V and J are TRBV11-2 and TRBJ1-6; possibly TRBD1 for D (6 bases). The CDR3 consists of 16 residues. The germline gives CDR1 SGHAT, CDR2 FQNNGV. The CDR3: CASSLGQSSYNSPLHF. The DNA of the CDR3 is TGTGCCAGCAGTTTAGGACAGAGCTCCTATAATTCACCCCTCCACTTT.

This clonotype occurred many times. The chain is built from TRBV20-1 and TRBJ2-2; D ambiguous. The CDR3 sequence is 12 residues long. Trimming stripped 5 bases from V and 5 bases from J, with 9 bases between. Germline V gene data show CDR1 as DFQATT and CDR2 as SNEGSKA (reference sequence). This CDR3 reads CSACDFTGELFF. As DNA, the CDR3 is TGCAGTGCTTGCGACTTTACCGGGGAGCTGTTTTTT.

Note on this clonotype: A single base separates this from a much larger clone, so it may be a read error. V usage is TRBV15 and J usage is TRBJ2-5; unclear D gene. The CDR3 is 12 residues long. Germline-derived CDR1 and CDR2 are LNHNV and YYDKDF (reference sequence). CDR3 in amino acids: CATSRDEETRYF. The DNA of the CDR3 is TGTGCCACCAGCAGAGATGAGGAGACCCGGTACTTC. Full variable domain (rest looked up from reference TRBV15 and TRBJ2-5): DAMVIQNPRYQVTQFGKPVTLSCSQTLNHNVMYWYQQKSSQAPKLLFHYYDKDFNNEADTPDNFQSRRPNTSFCFLDIRSPGLGDTAMYLCATSRDEETRYFGPGTRLLVL.

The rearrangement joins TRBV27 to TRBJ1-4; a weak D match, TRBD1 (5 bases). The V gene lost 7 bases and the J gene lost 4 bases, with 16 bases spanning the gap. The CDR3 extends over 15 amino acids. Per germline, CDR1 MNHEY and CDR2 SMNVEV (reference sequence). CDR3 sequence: CASTSLGAFNEKLFF. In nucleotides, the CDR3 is TGTGCCAGCACCTCCCTCGGGGCCTTTAATGAAAAACTGTTTTTT.

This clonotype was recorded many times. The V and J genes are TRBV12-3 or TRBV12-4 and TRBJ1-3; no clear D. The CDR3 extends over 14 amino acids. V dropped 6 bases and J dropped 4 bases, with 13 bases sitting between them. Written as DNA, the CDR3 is TGTGCCAGCAGATCAGGACGGATGGGAAACACCATATATTTT. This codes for CASRSGRMGNTIYF.